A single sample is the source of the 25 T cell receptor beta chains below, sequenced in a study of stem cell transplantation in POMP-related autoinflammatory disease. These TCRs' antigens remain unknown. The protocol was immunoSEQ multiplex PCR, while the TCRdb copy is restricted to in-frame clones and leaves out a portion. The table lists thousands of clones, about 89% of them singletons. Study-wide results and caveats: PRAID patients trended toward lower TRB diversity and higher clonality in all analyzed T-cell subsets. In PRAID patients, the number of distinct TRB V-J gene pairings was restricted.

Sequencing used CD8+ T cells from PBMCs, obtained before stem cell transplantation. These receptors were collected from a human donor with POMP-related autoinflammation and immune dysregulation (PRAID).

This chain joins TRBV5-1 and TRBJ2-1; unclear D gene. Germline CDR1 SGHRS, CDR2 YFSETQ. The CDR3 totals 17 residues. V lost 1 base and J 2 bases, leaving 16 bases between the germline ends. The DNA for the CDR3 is TGCGCCAGCAGCTTGTCCCAGCCCTATAACCCCTACAATGAGCAGTTCTTC. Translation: CASSLSQPYNPYNEQFF.

The DNA for the CDR3 is TGTGCCAGCAGCTTACCGGCGGACTATGAGCAGTTCTTC. This gives the protein CASSLPADYEQFF. The genes are TRBV7-9 and TRBJ2-1; D might be TRBD2 (5 bases). CDR3 length equals 13 residues. With 2 bases removed from V and 8 bases from J, the gap between germline ends came to 10 bases. Germline V gives CDR1 SEHNR, CDR2 FQNEAQ (reference sequence).

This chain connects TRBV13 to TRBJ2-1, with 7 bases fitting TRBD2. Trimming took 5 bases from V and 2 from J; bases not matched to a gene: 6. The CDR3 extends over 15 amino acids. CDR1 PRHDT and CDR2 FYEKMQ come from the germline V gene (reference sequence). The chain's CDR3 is CASSPERDAYNEQFF. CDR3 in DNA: TGTGCCAGCAGCCCAGAGCGGGACGCCTACAATGAGCAGTTCTTC.

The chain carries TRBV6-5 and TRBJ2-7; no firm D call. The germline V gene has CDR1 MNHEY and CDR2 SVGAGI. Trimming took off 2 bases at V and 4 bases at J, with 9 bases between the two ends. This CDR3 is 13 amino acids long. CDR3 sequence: CASSYGELYEQYF. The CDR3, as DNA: TGTGCCAGCAGTTACGGGGAACTATACGAGCAGTACTTC.

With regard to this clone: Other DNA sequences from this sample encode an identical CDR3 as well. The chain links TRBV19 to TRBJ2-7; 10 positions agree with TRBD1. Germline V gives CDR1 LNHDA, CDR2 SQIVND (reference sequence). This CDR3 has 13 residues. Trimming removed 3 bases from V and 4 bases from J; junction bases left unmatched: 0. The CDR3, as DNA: TGTGCCAGTAGTATGGGACAGGGGTACGAGCAGTACTTC. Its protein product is CASSMGQGYEQYF.

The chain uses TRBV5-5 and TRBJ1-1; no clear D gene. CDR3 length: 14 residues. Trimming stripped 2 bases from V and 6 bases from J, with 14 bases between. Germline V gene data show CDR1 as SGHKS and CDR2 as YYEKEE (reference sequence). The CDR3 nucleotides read TGTGCCAGCAGCTTACCGACCCCTCAAGCTGAAGCTTTCTTT. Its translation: CASSLPTPQAEAFF.

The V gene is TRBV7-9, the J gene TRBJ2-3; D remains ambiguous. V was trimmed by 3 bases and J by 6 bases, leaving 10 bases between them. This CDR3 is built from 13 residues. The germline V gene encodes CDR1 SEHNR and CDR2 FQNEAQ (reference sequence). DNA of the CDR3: TGTGCCAGCAGCTTGAAAGCCACCGATACGCAGTATTTT. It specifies CASSLKATDTQYF.

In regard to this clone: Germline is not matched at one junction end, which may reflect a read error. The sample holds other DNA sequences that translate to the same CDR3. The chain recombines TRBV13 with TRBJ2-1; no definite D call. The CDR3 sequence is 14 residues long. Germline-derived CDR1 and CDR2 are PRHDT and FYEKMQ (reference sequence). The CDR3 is CASSTSGPNNQQFF. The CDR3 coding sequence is TGTGCCAGCAGCACCTCAGGCCCCAACAATCAGCAGTTCTTC.

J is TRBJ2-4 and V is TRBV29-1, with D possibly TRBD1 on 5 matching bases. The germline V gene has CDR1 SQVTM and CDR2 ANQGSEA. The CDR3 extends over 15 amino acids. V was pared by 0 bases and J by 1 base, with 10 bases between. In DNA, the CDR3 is TGCAGCGTTGAAGAATACAGGCCCGCCAAAAACATTCAGTACTTC. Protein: CSVEEYRPAKNIQYF. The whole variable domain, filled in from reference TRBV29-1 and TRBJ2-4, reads SAVISQKPSRDICQRGTSLTIQCQVDSQVTMMFWYRQQPGQSLTLIATANQGSEATYESGFVIDKFPISRPNLTFSTLTVSNMSPEDSSIYLCSVEEYRPAKNIQYFGAGTRLSVL.

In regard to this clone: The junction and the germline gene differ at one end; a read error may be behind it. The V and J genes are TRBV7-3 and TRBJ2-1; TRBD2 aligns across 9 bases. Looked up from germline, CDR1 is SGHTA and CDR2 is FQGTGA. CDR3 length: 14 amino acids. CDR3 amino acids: CASSQGLAYNGQFF. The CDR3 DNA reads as TGTGCCAGCAGCCAGGGACTAGCATACAATGGGCAGTTCTTC.

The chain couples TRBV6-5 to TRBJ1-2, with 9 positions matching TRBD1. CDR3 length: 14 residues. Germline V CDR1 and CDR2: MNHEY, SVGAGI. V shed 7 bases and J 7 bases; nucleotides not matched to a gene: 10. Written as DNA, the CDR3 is TGTGCCAGCACGCAATGGGACAGGGCCAGTGGCTACACCTTC. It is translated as CASTQWDRASGYTF.

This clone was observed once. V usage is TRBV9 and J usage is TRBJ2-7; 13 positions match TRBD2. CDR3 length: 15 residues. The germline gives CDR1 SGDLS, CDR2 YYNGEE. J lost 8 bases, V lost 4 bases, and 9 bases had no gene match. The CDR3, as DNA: TGTGCCAGCAGCTTAGACGGACTAGCGGGAGCCAAGCAGTACTTC. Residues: CASSLDGLAGAKQYF.

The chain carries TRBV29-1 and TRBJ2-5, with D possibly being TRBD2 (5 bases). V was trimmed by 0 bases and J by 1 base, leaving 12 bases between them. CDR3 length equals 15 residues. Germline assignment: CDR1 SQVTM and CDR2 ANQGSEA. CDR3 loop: CSVEDLRGSQETQYF. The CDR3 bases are TGCAGCGTTGAAGATCTTCGGGGTAGCCAAGAGACCCAGTACTTC.

CDR3 residues: CASSTGFSALSTDTQYF. In nucleotides, the CDR3 is TGCGCCAGCAGCACCGGTTTTAGCGCTCTTAGCACAGATACGCAGTATTTT. The chain uses TRBV5-1 and TRBJ2-3; tentative D call: TRBD2 (5 bases). The V end lost 4 bases, the J end lost 0 bases, and 18 bases lay between the germline ends. Germline CDR1 reads SGHRS; CDR2 reads YFSETQ. The CDR3 length is 17 residues.

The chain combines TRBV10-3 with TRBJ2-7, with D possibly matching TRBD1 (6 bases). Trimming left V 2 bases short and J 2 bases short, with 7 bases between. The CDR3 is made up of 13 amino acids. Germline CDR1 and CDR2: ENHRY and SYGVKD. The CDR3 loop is CAISEGTTYEQYF. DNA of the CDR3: TGTGCCATCAGTGAGGGGACAACCTACGAGCAGTACTTC.

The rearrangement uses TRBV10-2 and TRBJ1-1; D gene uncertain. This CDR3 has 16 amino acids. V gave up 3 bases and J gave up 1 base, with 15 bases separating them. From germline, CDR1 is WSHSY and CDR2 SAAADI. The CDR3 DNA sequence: TGCGCCAGCAGTGAACGGCTGGGAGCCGCGAACACTGAAGCTTTCTTT. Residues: CASSERLGAANTEAFF.

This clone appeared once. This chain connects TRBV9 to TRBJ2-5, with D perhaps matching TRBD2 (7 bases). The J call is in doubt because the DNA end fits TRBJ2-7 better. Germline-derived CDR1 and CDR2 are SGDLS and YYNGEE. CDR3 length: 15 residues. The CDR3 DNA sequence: TGTGCCAGCAGCGTAGCGGGGGGCCGAACCTACGAGCAGTACTTC. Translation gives CASSVAGGRTYEQYF.

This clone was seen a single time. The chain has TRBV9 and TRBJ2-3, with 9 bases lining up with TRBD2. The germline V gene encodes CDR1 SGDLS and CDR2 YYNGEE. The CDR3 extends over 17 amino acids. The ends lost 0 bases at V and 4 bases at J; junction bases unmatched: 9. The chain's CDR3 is CASSVVGAGGPADTQYF. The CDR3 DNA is TGTGCCAGCAGCGTAGTCGGGGCGGGAGGGCCGGCAGATACGCAGTATTTT.

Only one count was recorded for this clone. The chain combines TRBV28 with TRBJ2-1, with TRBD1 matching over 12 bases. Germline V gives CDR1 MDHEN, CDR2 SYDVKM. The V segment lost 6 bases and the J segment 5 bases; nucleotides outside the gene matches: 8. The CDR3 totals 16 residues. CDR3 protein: CASRPPWDRGHNEQFF. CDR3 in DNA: TGTGCCAGCAGACCCCCCTGGGACAGGGGGCACAATGAGCAGTTCTTC. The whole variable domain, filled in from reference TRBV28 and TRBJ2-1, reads DVKVTQSSRYLVKRTGEKVFLECVQDMDHENMFWYRQDPGLGLRLIYFSYDVKMKEKGDIPEGYSVSREKKERFSLILESASTNQTSMYLCASRPPWDRGHNEQFFGPGTRLTVL.

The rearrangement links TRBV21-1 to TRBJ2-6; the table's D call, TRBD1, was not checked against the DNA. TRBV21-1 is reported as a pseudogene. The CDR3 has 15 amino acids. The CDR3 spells CASSNRGSQANVLTF. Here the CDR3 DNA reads TGTGCCAGCAGCAATAGGGGGTCGCAGGCCAACGTCCTGACTTTC.

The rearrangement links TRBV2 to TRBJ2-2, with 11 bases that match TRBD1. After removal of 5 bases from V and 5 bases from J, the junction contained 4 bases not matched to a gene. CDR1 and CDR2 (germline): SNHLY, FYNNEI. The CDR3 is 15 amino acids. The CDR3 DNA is TGTGCCAGCAGTCCCGGGACAGGGGGGACCGGGGAGCTGTTTTTT. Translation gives CASSPGTGGTGELFF.

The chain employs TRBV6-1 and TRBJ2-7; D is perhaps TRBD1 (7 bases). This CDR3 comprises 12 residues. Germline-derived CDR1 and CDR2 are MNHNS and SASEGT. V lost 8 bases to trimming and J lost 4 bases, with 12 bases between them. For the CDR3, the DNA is TGTGCCAGCGTCAGGGGGGCGTACGAGCAGTACTTC. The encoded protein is CASVRGAYEQYF.

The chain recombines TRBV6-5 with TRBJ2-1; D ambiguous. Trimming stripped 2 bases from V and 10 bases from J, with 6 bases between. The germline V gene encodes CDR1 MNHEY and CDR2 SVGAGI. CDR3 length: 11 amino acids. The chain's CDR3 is CASSYMEEQFF. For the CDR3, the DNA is TGTGCCAGCAGTTACATGGAGGAGCAGTTCTTC.

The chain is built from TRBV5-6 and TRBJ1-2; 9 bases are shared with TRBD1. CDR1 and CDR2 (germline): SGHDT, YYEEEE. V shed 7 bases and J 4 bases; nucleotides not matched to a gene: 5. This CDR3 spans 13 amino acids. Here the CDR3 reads CASLQGAGYGYTF. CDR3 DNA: TGTGCCAGCTTACAGGGGGCTGGCTATGGCTACACCTTC.

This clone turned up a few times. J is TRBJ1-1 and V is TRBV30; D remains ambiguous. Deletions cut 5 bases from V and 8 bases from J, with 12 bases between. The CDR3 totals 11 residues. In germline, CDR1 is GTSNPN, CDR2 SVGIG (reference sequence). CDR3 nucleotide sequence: TGTGCCTGGGGGATACTCTCCGAAGCTTTCTTT. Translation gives CAWGILSEAFF.